These 20 T cell receptor beta chains were all obtained from the same sample, sequenced in a study of spatial heterogeneity in lung cancer. Time point meaning: sample taken at primary tumor resection. A single record per CDR3 protein comes from TCRdb applying MiXCR to the 5' RACE reads. The repertoire holds approximately 92,000 distinct CDR3 sequences, with over 9.5% as singletons. The sequencing used PBMCs, collected at surgery. All receptors come from a male donor with early-stage non-small cell lung cancer.

This clonotype has a handful of counts. V is TRBV7-9 and J is TRBJ2-5; possible D gene TRBD2, 6 bases. CDR1 and CDR2 from the germline V gene are SEHNR and FQNEAQ (reference sequence). V was shortened by 5 bases and J by 2 bases, with 12 bases between the two germline ends. This CDR3 spans 14 amino acids. CDR3 sequence (DNA): TGTGCCAGCAGCCACCGACGGGAGCAAGAGACCCAGTACTTC. Translating gives CASSHRREQETQYF.

This clonotype was detected a few times. The chain recombines TRBV25-1 with TRBJ1-1; D gene ambiguous. Germline assignment: CDR1 MGHDK and CDR2 SYGVNS. The CDR3 extends over 14 amino acids. Trimming removed 7 bases at V and 1 base at J, with 13 bases between. In DNA form, the CDR3 reads TGTGCCAGCAACCCCGGACTGTCGAACACTGAAGCTTTCTTT. It is translated as CASNPGLSNTEAFF.

This clonotype was seen more than once but under ten times. V and J are TRBV30 and TRBJ1-1; D ambiguous. Germline CDR1 reads GTSNPN; CDR2 reads SVGIG (reference sequence). The CDR3 is 13 residues long. Trimming took 7 bases from V and 0 from J, leaving 12 bases between them. This CDR3 is CASIRGLNTEAFF. CDR3 nucleotide sequence: TGTGCCTCGATCCGGGGATTGAACACTGAAGCTTTCTTT.

This clonotype was counted at least ten times. This chain connects TRBV3-1 to TRBJ1-1, with a weak D call TRBD1 (5 bases). CDR1 LGHDT and CDR2 YNNKEL come from the germline V gene (reference sequence). Trimming shortened V by 3 bases and J by 3 bases, and 5 bases separated the two germline ends. The CDR3 is 12 amino acids. The CDR3 region is CASSHRDTEAFF. The DNA of the CDR3 is TGTGCCAGCAGCCACAGGGACACTGAAGCTTTCTTT.

At least ten counts were recorded for this clonotype. This chain joins TRBV29-1 and TRBJ1-2; 8 bases align to TRBD1. J gave up 5 bases and V 7 bases, and 9 bases lay outside the gene matches. Germline values: CDR1 SQVTM, CDR2 ANQGSEA. The CDR3 length is 13 residues. CDR3 in amino acids: CSGASDREYGYTF. Here the CDR3 DNA reads TGCAGCGGAGCTTCGGACAGGGAATATGGCTACACCTTC.

This clonotype was observed a few times. The rearrangement links TRBV28 to TRBJ2-1, with 9 positions matching TRBD2. The CDR3 has 16 residues. The germline V gene has CDR1 MDHEN and CDR2 SYDVKM. J lost 7 bases, V lost 6 bases, and 13 bases had no gene match. The CDR3 DNA follows: TGTGCCAGCAGACCCTATAGCGGGAGCTCCGGGAATGAGCAGTTCTTC. It encodes CASRPYSGSSGNEQFF.

This clonotype appeared a few times. This chain joins TRBV6-2 or TRBV6-3 and TRBJ1-1, with D unresolved. This CDR3 has 12 amino acids. The V end lost 5 bases, the J end lost 7 bases, and 11 bases lay between the germline ends. Germline assignment: CDR1 MNHEY and CDR2 SVGEGT. The CDR3 nucleotides read TGTGCCAGCAGTAAACCTGACAATGAAGCTTTCTTT. Protein: CASSKPDNEAFF.

This clonotype has only a few counts. The chain links TRBV10-3 to TRBJ2-1; tentative D call: TRBD1 (8 bases). The CDR3 spans 15 residues. Germline CDR1 and CDR2: ENHRY and SYGVKD. The germline V and J ends were trimmed by 4 bases and 6 bases, with 16 bases remaining between them. In DNA, the CDR3 is TGTGCCATCAGTGTAACAGGGGGGGTGGTCAATGAGCAGTTCTTC. It is translated as CAISVTGGVVNEQFF.

This chain uses TRBV5-1 with TRBJ2-2; D is uncertain. The CDR3 runs 14 residues. Per the germline V gene, CDR1 is SGHRS and CDR2 is YFSETQ. Trimming removed 0 bases from V and 1 base from J, with 4 bases in between. CDR3 nucleotides: TGCGCCAGCAGCTTGGCTCTGAACACCGGGGAGCTGTTTTTT. The encoded protein is CASSLALNTGELFF.

The chain joins TRBV5-1 to TRBJ2-3; 8 bases agree with TRBD2. J gave up 0 bases and V 3 bases, and 9 bases lay outside the gene matches. Germline CDR1 and CDR2: SGHRS and YFSETQ. The CDR3 is 17 residues long. The DNA of the CDR3 is TGCGCCAGCAGCTCCCAGACGGGAGGGCCGAGCACAGATACGCAGTATTTT. It is translated as CASSSQTGGPSTDTQYF.

The CDR3 nucleotides are TGTGCCAGCAGCCCCCGGGGTAGTGCCAAAAACATTCAGTACTTC. Its translation is CASSPRGSAKNIQYF. V usage is TRBV7-2 and J usage is TRBJ2-4; tentative D call: TRBD2 (5 bases). CDR3 length equals 15 residues. V lost 5 bases and J 1 base, leaving 12 bases between the germline ends. Germline CDR1 is SGHTA and CDR2 is FQGNSA.

The gene calls are TRBV20-1 and TRBJ2-1, with a weak D call TRBD2 (5 bases). The germline V and J ends were trimmed by 0 bases and 0 bases, with 12 bases remaining between them. This CDR3 is built from 16 residues. Germline loops: CDR1 DFQATT, CDR2 SNEGSKA (reference sequence). This CDR3 reads CSARESGLYSYNEQFF. The DNA for the CDR3 is TGCAGTGCTAGAGAGTCCGGACTCTACTCCTACAATGAGCAGTTCTTC.

This clonotype was seen a handful of times. The chain joins TRBV5-1 to TRBJ1-1, with D perhaps TRBD1 (5 bases). CDR1 and CDR2 from the germline V gene are SGHRS and YFSETQ. Trimming removed 1 base at V and 0 bases at J, with 19 bases between. The CDR3 is made up of 18 amino acids. CDR3: CASSLMRGSGPMNTEAFF. CDR3 sequence (DNA): TGCGCCAGCAGCTTGATGAGGGGAAGTGGTCCCATGAACACTGAAGCTTTCTTT.

The rearrangement links TRBV5-8 to TRBJ1-2; 7 bases line up with TRBD1. The V and J ends lost 4 bases and 4 bases, in that order; junction bases with no gene match: 7. This CDR3 has 14 amino acids. CDR1 and CDR2 (germline): SGHTS, YDEGEE. The CDR3 reads CASSRGQPAYGYTF. In DNA form, the CDR3 reads TGTGCCAGCAGCAGGGGACAGCCGGCCTATGGCTACACCTTC.

In this sample, this clonotype turned up a few times. CDR3 coding DNA: TGTGCCAGCAGCTTACGGCCGTTGCGGGGGGCCGGGACCCAGTACTTC. It encodes CASSLRPLRGAGTQYF. The chain carries TRBV7-2 and TRBJ2-5; 8 positions agree with TRBD2. Germline CDR1 is SGHTA and CDR2 is FQGNSA. The CDR3 loop spans 16 amino acids. V was clipped by 2 bases and J by 7 bases; unmatched bases: 12.

This clonotype turned up a few times. The V and J genes are TRBV5-1 and TRBJ2-1, with unresolved D. V lost 0 bases to trimming and J lost 6 bases, with 10 bases between them. The CDR3 has 14 amino acids. Germline CDR1 is SGHRS and CDR2 is YFSETQ. The CDR3: CASSLVVDPNEQFF. The DNA of the CDR3 is TGCGCCAGCAGCTTGGTTGTAGACCCCAATGAGCAGTTCTTC.

The chain combines TRBV18 with TRBJ2-4; D gene ambiguous. Trimming shortened V by 2 bases and J by 5 bases, and 10 bases separated the two germline ends. The germline gives CDR1 KGHSH, CDR2 LQKENI. CDR3 size: 14 residues. The CDR3 is CASSPGKGQNIQYF. The DNA for the CDR3 is TGTGCCAGCTCACCAGGAAAGGGCCAAAACATTCAGTACTTC.

This clonotype was recorded a few times. The rearrangement uses TRBV7-9 and TRBJ2-2, with D perhaps TRBD2 (5 bases). The length of the CDR3 is 17 residues. With 4 bases removed from V and 1 base from J, the gap between germline ends came to 16 bases. Germline V gene data show CDR1 as SEHNR and CDR2 as FQNEAQ (reference sequence). The CDR3 sequence is CASSSGPGEQNTGELFF. The CDR3 region has the DNA TGTGCCAGCAGCTCCGGCCCCGGGGAACAGAACACCGGGGAGCTGTTTTTT.

The chain employs TRBV14 and TRBJ2-2; unclear D gene. Trimming took off 4 bases at V and 5 bases at J, with 14 bases between the two ends. The CDR3 runs to 15 residues. Looked up from germline, CDR1 is SGHDN and CDR2 is FVKESK. CDR3 sequence (DNA): TGTGCCAGCAGCCGAGATCTTGGTGGAACCGGGGAGCTGTTTTTT. Its translation is CASSRDLGGTGELFF.

This clonotype was seen only a few times. This sequence joins TRBV12-3 or TRBV12-4 and TRBJ1-2; 8 bases match TRBD1. The CDR3 length is 13 residues. The J segment lost 5 bases and the V segment lost 6 bases, leaving 5 bases of the junction unmatched. The CDR3 DNA follows: TGTGCCAGCAGAGCACAGGGGGATTATGGCTACACCTTC. Amino acids: CASRAQGDYGYTF.